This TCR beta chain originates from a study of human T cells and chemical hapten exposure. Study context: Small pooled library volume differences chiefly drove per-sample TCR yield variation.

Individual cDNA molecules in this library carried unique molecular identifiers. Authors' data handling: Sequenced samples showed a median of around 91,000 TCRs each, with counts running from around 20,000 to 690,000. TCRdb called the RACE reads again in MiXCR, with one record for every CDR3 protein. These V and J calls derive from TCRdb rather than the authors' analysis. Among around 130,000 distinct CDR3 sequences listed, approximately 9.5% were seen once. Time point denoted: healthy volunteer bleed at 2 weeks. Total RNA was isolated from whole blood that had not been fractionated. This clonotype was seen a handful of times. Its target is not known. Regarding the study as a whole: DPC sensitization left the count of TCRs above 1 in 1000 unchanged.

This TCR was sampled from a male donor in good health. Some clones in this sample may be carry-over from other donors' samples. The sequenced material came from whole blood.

This chain's CDR3 is CSAETVGNTEAFF. The CDR3 DNA reads as TGCAGTGCAGAGACAGTTGGGAACACTGAAGCTTTCTTT. V and J are TRBV20-1 and TRBJ1-1; tentative D call: TRBD1 (5 bases). V was pared by 6 bases and J by 1 base, with 12 bases between. Per germline, CDR1 DFQATT and CDR2 SNEGSKA (reference sequence). The CDR3 contains 13 residues.